Shown below are 21 T cell receptor beta chains from a single sample sequenced in a study of shared clonotypes between healthy human individuals. The repertoire was sequenced with immunoSEQ multiplex PCR; TCRdb's copy has only in-frame clones and lacks some. The table has millions of clones, around nine tenths seen once. Sequencing was done on a sample of naive CD4+ T cells sorted from blood. The subset denotes: CD45RA+ positively selected. These receptors all stem from a man aged 18 to 35 in good health.

This chain connects TRBV11-2 to TRBJ2-2; D is ambiguous. V gave up 4 bases and J gave up 4 bases, with 10 bases separating them. CDR1 is SGHAT and CDR2 is FQNNGV in the germline V gene. The CDR3 contains 14 residues. The CDR3, as DNA: TGTGCCAGCAGCTCCCTGACCGGCACCGGGGAGCTGTTTTTT. Translated, it gives CASSSLTGTGELFF.

The rearrangement uses TRBV9 and TRBJ1-6; D gene ambiguous. Germline-derived CDR1 and CDR2 are SGDLS and YYNGEE. The germline V and J ends were trimmed by 3 bases and 9 bases, with 13 bases remaining between them. The CDR3 consists of 14 residues. In DNA form, the CDR3 reads TGTGCCAGCAGCGCCGACGTCGGAGGTTCACCCCTCCACTTT. It translates to CASSADVGGSPLHF.

The chain is built from TRBV11-3 and TRBJ2-1; D call uncertain. This CDR3 spans 17 amino acids. Trimming shortened V by 0 bases and J by 1 base, and 13 bases separated the two germline ends. The germline V gene encodes CDR1 SGHNT and CDR2 YENEEA. CDR3 nucleotides: TGTGCCAGCAGCTTAGATGAAATGGGCAGTTCCTACAATGAGCAGTTCTTC. It is translated as CASSLDEMGSSYNEQFF. Looking up the rest from reference TRBV11-3 and TRBJ2-1 gives the full variable domain: EAGVVQSPRYKIIEKKQPVAFWCNPISGHNTLYWYLQNLGQGPELLIRYENEEAVDDSQLPKDRFSAERLKGVDSTLKIQPAELGDSAVYLCASSLDEMGSSYNEQFFGPGTRLTVL.

The chain employs TRBV28 and TRBJ1-6; TRBD1 matches 7 bases. CDR1 is MDHEN, CDR2 SYDVKM, per germline. V shed 6 bases and J 13 bases; nucleotides not matched to a gene: 12. CDR3 length: 14 amino acids. In DNA form, the CDR3 reads TGTGCCAGCAGGGTACAGGGGAATTCTTTGCCCCTCCACTTT. Protein: CASRVQGNSLPLHF.

CDR3 amino acids: CASTVWFTGELFF. CDR3 in DNA: TGTGCTAGTACCGTTTGGTTCACCGGGGAGCTGTTTTTT. J is TRBJ2-2 and V is TRBV12-5; no reliable D call. The CDR3 has 13 amino acids. CDR1 is LGHNT and CDR2 is FRNRAP in the germline V gene. Trimming shortened V by 8 bases and J by 4 bases, and 11 bases separated the two germline ends.

The V call is TRBV5-4, the J call TRBJ1-2, with 12 positions matching TRBD1. V lost 0 bases, J lost 4 bases, and 10 bases stayed unmatched. In germline, CDR1 is SGHNT, CDR2 YYREEE (reference sequence). The CDR3 has 18 residues. The CDR3, as DNA: TGTGCCAGCAGCTTGGGTGGGACAGGGGGCGACCTGCGCTATGGCTACACCTTC. This gives the protein CASSLGGTGGDLRYGYTF.

This clone was detected a few times. The chain carries TRBV30 and TRBJ1-1, with unresolved D. The V gene's germline CDR1 is GTSNPN and CDR2 SVGIG (reference sequence). Trimming took 0 bases from V and 1 from J, leaving 6 bases between them. This CDR3 has 13 residues. CDR3 protein: CAWSVVRNTEAFF. The DNA of the CDR3 is TGTGCCTGGAGTGTCGTTCGGAACACTGAAGCTTTCTTT.

J is TRBJ2-1 and V is TRBV5-1, with 9 bases identical to TRBD2. This CDR3 is built from 15 residues. Germline V gene lookup returns CDR1 SGHRS and CDR2 YFSETQ. The V gene end was trimmed by 2 bases and the J gene end by 8 bases; junction bases not matched to a gene: 8. The CDR3 sequence: CASSLGGGAADEQFF. The DNA for the CDR3 is TGCGCCAGCAGCTTAGGCGGGGGGGCCGCGGATGAGCAGTTCTTC.

The chain employs TRBV5-1 and TRBJ2-2; D is ambiguous. V was clipped by 2 bases and J by 14 bases, with 19 bases between them. The CDR3 has 14 residues. The germline V gene encodes CDR1 SGHRS and CDR2 YFSETQ. This chain's CDR3 is CASSFSQSAGRLFF. CDR3 nucleotide sequence: TGCGCCAGCAGCTTTTCCCAATCCGCCGGGCGTCTGTTTTTT.

The chain has TRBV6-1 and TRBJ2-1; tentatively, D is TRBD1 or TRBD2 (5 bases each). The CDR3 has 16 amino acids. Germline CDR1 reads MNHNS; CDR2 reads SASEGT. V was shortened by 3 bases and J by 2 bases, with 14 bases between the two germline ends. The CDR3 sequence is CASSDLTGLPYNEQFF. The CDR3 region has the DNA TGTGCCAGCAGTGACCTAACGGGGCTTCCCTACAATGAGCAGTTCTTC.

The rearrangement joins TRBV18 to TRBJ2-5; 8 positions match TRBD2. Germline V gene sequence: CDR1 KGHSH, CDR2 LQKENI. This CDR3 comprises 16 residues. Trimming at V came to 2 bases and at J to 4 bases, leaving 9 bases not matched to a gene. DNA for the CDR3: TGTGCCAGCTCACCAACAAGGGGCGGGAGGATAGAGACCCAGTACTTC. Protein: CASSPTRGGRIETQYF.

The chain recombines TRBV28 with TRBJ1-3; D call uncertain. Trimming pared 3 bases from V and 2 bases from J, leaving 5 bases between. CDR3 size: 13 residues. The germline V gene encodes CDR1 MDHEN and CDR2 SYDVKM. CDR3 region: CASSFAAGNTIYF. The DNA for the CDR3 is TGTGCCAGCAGTTTCGCGGCTGGAAACACCATATATTTT.

The chain combines TRBV7-9 with TRBJ1-4, with a tentative D call TRBD1 (6 bases). Trimming left V 4 bases short and J 6 bases short, with 9 bases between. The germline gives CDR1 SEHNR, CDR2 FQNEAQ (reference sequence). The CDR3 spans 13 residues. The CDR3 sequence: CASSWTEDEKLFF. Here the CDR3 DNA reads TGTGCCAGCAGCTGGACAGAAGATGAAAAACTGTTTTTT.

This sequence joins TRBV30 and TRBJ1-6; 7 nucleotides align to TRBD1. Trimming removed 0 bases from V and 3 bases from J; junction bases left unmatched: 5. The CDR3 is made up of 16 amino acids. CDR1 and CDR2 from the germline V gene are GTSNPN and SVGIG (reference sequence). In DNA form, the CDR3 reads TGTGCCTGGAGTGTAGAGGGGGCCGGCTATAATTCACCCCTCCACTTT. Residues: CAWSVEGAGYNSPLHF.

This clone was recorded only once. The CDR3 DNA is TGTGCCTGGAGTGTTCGCAGCGCGATGGGCTACAATGAGCAGTTCTTC. This translates into CAWSVRSAMGYNEQFF. The V gene is TRBV30, the J gene TRBJ2-1; D is uncertain. This CDR3 spans 16 amino acids. Germline V gives CDR1 GTSNPN, CDR2 SVGIG (reference sequence). The ends were cut back, 0 bases at V and 3 bases at J, with 15 bases in the middle.

This sequence joins TRBV6-6 and TRBJ1-2; D is perhaps TRBD1 (5 bases). The length of the CDR3 is 14 residues. The V gene lost 2 bases and the J gene lost 4 bases, with 11 bases spanning the gap. In germline, CDR1 is MNHNY, CDR2 SVGAGI (reference sequence). The CDR3 loop reads CASSYARDGYGYTF. The CDR3, as DNA: TGTGCCAGCAGTTACGCAAGGGACGGCTATGGCTACACCTTC.

The chain recombines TRBV6-1 with TRBJ1-3; 7 nucleotides agree with TRBD1. This CDR3 contains 15 residues. In germline, CDR1 is MNHNS, CDR2 SASEGT. Unmatched junction bases numbered 6, after V lost 7 bases and J lost 0 bases. The CDR3 nucleotides read TGTGCCAGCATAGAGGGGGCATTCTCTGGAAACACCATATATTTT. It codes for CASIEGAFSGNTIYF.

This chain joins TRBV7-2 and TRBJ2-6; D is ambiguous. CDR3 length equals 15 residues. With 2 bases removed from V and 0 bases from J, the gap between germline ends came to 5 bases. Germline values: CDR1 SGHTA, CDR2 FQGNSA. Written as DNA, the CDR3 is TGTGCCAGCAGCTTATACCTCTCTGGGGCCAACGTCCTGACTTTC. Translation gives CASSLYLSGANVLTF.

The chain employs TRBV5-1 and TRBJ2-7, with D perhaps given as TRBD1 or TRBD2 (5 bases each). Germline V lookup: CDR1 SGHRS, CDR2 YFSETQ. The CDR3 consists of 13 residues. The V end lost 4 bases, the J end lost 7 bases, and 15 bases lay between the germline ends. The DNA of the CDR3 is TGCGCCAGCAGCGCTTGGTTAGGGGAGGAGCAGTACTTC. This translates into CASSAWLGEEQYF.

The V gene is TRBV2, the J gene TRBJ2-7, with 8 bases fitting TRBD2. Per germline, CDR1 SNHLY and CDR2 FYNNEI. This CDR3 is built from 13 residues. Trimming at V came to 6 bases and at J to 4 bases, leaving 5 bases not matched to a gene. CDR3 DNA: TGTGCCAGCAGACTAGCGGTGGGGTACGAGCAGTACTTC. This encodes CASRLAVGYEQYF. The full variable domain, with the rest looked up from reference TRBV2 and TRBJ2-7, is EPEVTQTPSHQVTQMGQEVILRCVPISNHLYFYWYRQILGQKVEFLVSFYNNEISEKSEIFDDQFSVERPDGSNFTLKIRSTKLEDSAMYFCASRLAVGYEQYFGPGTRLTVT.

The chain couples TRBV6-6 to TRBJ2-1; D unclear. Germline assignment: CDR1 MNHNY and CDR2 SVGAGI (reference sequence). Deletions cut 5 bases from V and 9 bases from J, with 11 bases between. This CDR3 contains 12 residues. Written as DNA, the CDR3 is TGTGCCAGCAGTCAGGACCGCTTTGAGCAGTTCTTC. This gives the protein CASSQDRFEQFF.